These T cell receptor beta chains were read from a single sample in a study of T cell responses to AZD1222 COVID-19 vaccine. The data were produced by immunoSEQ multiplex PCR, yet TCRdb's version contains in-frame clones alone and is incomplete. The sample consists of about 97,000 clones, 85% to 90% of them appearing once. This specimen was peripheral blood, taken on day 0 of AZD1222 vaccination. The source is an adult in good health. CDR3s include the opening cysteine and the closing phenylalanine or tryptophan. The order of the fields is J gene, V gene, D gene, clone size, CDR3 DNA, CDR3 protein. The D gene is left open where the match is weak. Expanded clones are given a class, and other clones once, few, many or no size at all.

J gene: TRBJ2-3
V gene: TRBV14
D gene: TRBD1
clone size: NA
CDR3 DNA: TGTGCCAGCAGCCAAGACAGGGGGAATACGCAGTATTTT
CDR3 protein: CASSQDRGNTQYF

J gene: TRBJ1-1
V gene: TRBV25-1
D gene: NA
clone size: NA
CDR3 DNA: TGTGCCAGCAGTGAATTAGGGCGGGACACTGAAGCTTTCTTT
CDR3 protein: CASSELGRDTEAFF

J gene: TRBJ2-7
V gene: TRBV19
D gene: TRBD1
clone size: NA
CDR3 DNA: TGTGCCAGTAGTACAGACAGGGTATCGGCAGTCTACGAGCAGTACTTC
CDR3 protein: CASSTDRVSAVYEQYF

J gene: TRBJ2-7
V gene: TRBV30
D gene: TRBD1
clone size: NA
CDR3 DNA: TGTGCCTGGGGCTCAGGGGGCGCAACGTACGAGCAGTACTTC
CDR3 protein: CAWGSGGATYEQYF

J gene: TRBJ1-2
V gene: TRBV9
D gene: TRBD1
clone size: NA
CDR3 DNA: TGTGCCAGCAGCGTAGGGGCAGGGGGCGTCTATGGCTACACCTTC
CDR3 protein: CASSVGAGGVYGYTF

J gene: TRBJ1-5
V gene: TRBV5-1
D gene: TRBD1
clone size: NA
CDR3 DNA: TGCGCCAGCAGCTTGCAGGGGGGCAGTCAGCCCCAGCATTTT
CDR3 protein: CASSLQGGSQPQHF

J gene: TRBJ2-3
V gene: TRBV4-2
D gene: NA
clone size: NA
CDR3 DNA: TGTGCCAGCAGCCAAGGGGGTGGGCTAGATACGCAGTATTTT
CDR3 protein: CASSQGGGLDTQYF

J gene: TRBJ1-5
V gene: TRBV28
D gene: NA
clone size: NA
CDR3 DNA: TGTGCCAGCAGTCGGATATTTGATCAGCCCCAGCATTTT
CDR3 protein: CASSRIFDQPQHF

J gene: TRBJ2-7
V gene: TRBV3-1/TRBV3-2
D gene: TRBD2
clone size: once
CDR3 DNA: TGTGCCAGCAGCATGCACCTTAGCGGGAGCGACGAGCAGTACTTC
CDR3 protein: CASSMHLSGSDEQYF

J gene: TRBJ1-2
V gene: TRBV15
D gene: NA
clone size: once
CDR3 DNA: TGTGCCACCAGCAGCTCCGGGAGCTATGGCTACACCTTC
CDR3 protein: CATSSSGSYGYTF

J gene: TRBJ1-5
V gene: TRBV27
D gene: NA
clone size: NA
CDR3 DNA: TGTGCCAGTATCGCCTTAGGGACCCAGCCCCAGCATTTT
CDR3 protein: CASIALGTQPQHF

J gene: TRBJ2-4
V gene: TRBV6-5
D gene: TRBD1
clone size: NA
CDR3 DNA: TGTGCCAGCAGCGCCGGACAGGGGGCATGGAGCATTCAGTACTTC
CDR3 protein: CASSAGQGAWSIQYF

J gene: TRBJ1-2
V gene: TRBV27
D gene: NA
clone size: NA
CDR3 DNA: TGTGCCAGCAGTTACAACCGGGGGGGCGGTGGCTACACCTTC
CDR3 protein: CASSYNRGGGGYTF

J gene: TRBJ2-5
V gene: TRBV5-1
D gene: NA
clone size: NA
CDR3 DNA: TGCGCCAGCAGCTTGGCCACGGGAGAGACCCAGTACTTC
CDR3 protein: CASSLATGETQYF

J gene: TRBJ2-5
V gene: TRBV15
D gene: TRBD1
clone size: NA
CDR3 DNA: TGTGCCACCAGCAGAGATGATAAGACAGGGGATCGAGAGACCCAGTACTTC
CDR3 protein: CATSRDDKTGDRETQYF

J gene: TRBJ2-3
V gene: TRBV3-1/TRBV3-2
D gene: TRBD2
clone size: NA
CDR3 DNA: TGTGCCAGCAGCCAATTCAGCGGGGGGGCAGATACGCAGTATTTT
CDR3 protein: CASSQFSGGADTQYF

J gene: TRBJ2-1
V gene: TRBV7-3
D gene: NA
clone size: NA
CDR3 DNA: TGTGCCAGCAGTAATCAAGCGGTGAGCTCCTACAATGAGCAGTTCTTC
CDR3 protein: CASSNQAVSSYNEQFF

J gene: TRBJ1-6
V gene: TRBV2
D gene: NA
clone size: NA
CDR3 DNA: TGTGCCAGCAGCAGGACAGTGAGCTCCTATAATTCACCCCTCCACTTT
CDR3 protein: CASSRTVSSYNSPLHF

J gene: TRBJ2-5
V gene: TRBV10-3
D gene: TRBD2
clone size: NA
CDR3 DNA: TGTGCCATCAGTGAACGGACTAGCGGCCAAGAGACCCAGTACTTC
CDR3 protein: CAISERTSGQETQYF

J gene: TRBJ2-7
V gene: TRBV29-1
D gene: TRBD1
clone size: NA
CDR3 DNA: TGCAGCGTTGACCGGGACAGGGATTACGAGCAGTACTTC
CDR3 protein: CSVDRDRDYEQYF

J gene: TRBJ1-2
V gene: TRBV9
D gene: NA
clone size: few
CDR3 DNA: TGTGCCAGCAGCGTAACCCGGACGCATGGGGGGAGCTATGGCTACACCTTC
CDR3 protein: CASSVTRTHGGSYGYTF

J gene: TRBJ1-4
V gene: TRBV7-9
D gene: NA
clone size: once
CDR3 DNA: TGTGCCAGCGCGTTACAGGGAACTAATGAAAAACTGTTTTTT
CDR3 protein: CASALQGTNEKLFF

J gene: TRBJ1-4
V gene: TRBV11-2
D gene: NA
clone size: NA
CDR3 DNA: TGTGCCAGCAGTTCCCTCAGTCGGGGGAGCGACGCGAATGAAAAACTGTTTTTT
CDR3 protein: CASSSLSRGSDANEKLFF

J gene: TRBJ2-5
V gene: TRBV29-1
D gene: NA
clone size: NA
CDR3 DNA: TGCAGCGGGGGGGACTGGGCCCAAGAGACCCAGTACTTC
CDR3 protein: CSGGDWAQETQYF

J gene: TRBJ2-6
V gene: TRBV28
D gene: TRBD2
clone size: NA
CDR3 DNA: TGTGCCAGCAGCCTTCCTAGCGGGAGAGGAGGGGCCAACGTCCTGACTTTC
CDR3 protein: CASSLPSGRGGANVLTF

J gene: TRBJ2-7
V gene: TRBV6-5
D gene: NA
clone size: NA
CDR3 DNA: TGTGCCAGCAGTTCACAGGGCCCCTACGAGCAGTACTTC
CDR3 protein: CASSSQGPYEQYF

J gene: TRBJ1-1
V gene: TRBV6-5
D gene: NA
clone size: NA
CDR3 DNA: TGTGCCAGCAGTTACTGGGGGTCTCGGACTGAAGCTTTCTTT
CDR3 protein: CASSYWGSRTEAFF

J gene: TRBJ1-4
V gene: TRBV14
D gene: TRBD1
clone size: NA
CDR3 DNA: TGTGCCAGCAGCCTCTCTGACAGGGCAACTAATGAAAAACTGTTTTTT
CDR3 protein: CASSLSDRATNEKLFF

J gene: TRBJ2-6
V gene: TRBV21-1
D gene: NA
clone size: NA
CDR3 DNA: TGTGCCAGCAGCACCAGGGTCTCCGGGGCCAACGTCCTGACTTTC
CDR3 protein: CASSTRVSGANVLTF

J gene: TRBJ2-1
V gene: TRBV18
D gene: TRBD2
clone size: NA
CDR3 DNA: TGTGCCAGCTCACCACTTTCACTAGCGGGCAATGAGCAGTTCTTC
CDR3 protein: CASSPLSLAGNEQFF

J gene: TRBJ1-6
V gene: TRBV18
D gene: TRBD1
clone size: NA
CDR3 DNA: TGTGCCAGCTCACCCGCGGACAGGGGGCCTCGAGGATCACCCCTCCACTTT
CDR3 protein: CASSPADRGPRGSPLHF

J gene: TRBJ1-5
V gene: TRBV5-4
D gene: NA
clone size: NA
CDR3 DNA: TGTGCCAGCAGCTTGGAAGGGAGCAATCAGCCCCAGCATTTT
CDR3 protein: CASSLEGSNQPQHF

J gene: TRBJ2-5
V gene: TRBV7-9
D gene: TRBD1
clone size: NA
CDR3 DNA: TGTGCCAGCAGCCGAACAGGGGAAGAGACCCAGTACTTC
CDR3 protein: CASSRTGEETQYF

J gene: TRBJ2-7
V gene: TRBV7-9
D gene: TRBD1
clone size: NA
CDR3 DNA: TGTGCCAGCAGCTACGGGGACAGGGGGTTATTGGAGCAGTACTTC
CDR3 protein: CASSYGDRGLLEQYF

J gene: TRBJ1-1
V gene: TRBV18
D gene: NA
clone size: NA
CDR3 DNA: TGTGCCAGCTCACCAGCCGCAACAGGGACCGCTGAAGCTTTCTTT
CDR3 protein: CASSPAATGTAEAFF

J gene: TRBJ2-7
V gene: TRBV7-9
D gene: NA
clone size: few
CDR3 DNA: TGTGCCAGCAGCTTTCCCCCCGACACCGAGCAGTACTTC
CDR3 protein: CASSFPPDTEQYF

J gene: TRBJ2-7
V gene: TRBV5-5
D gene: NA
clone size: NA
CDR3 DNA: TGTGCCAGCAGCTTAGACGGGGACCAATACTCCTACGAGCAGTACTTC
CDR3 protein: CASSLDGDQYSYEQYF

J gene: TRBJ1-1
V gene: TRBV5-1
D gene: NA
clone size: NA
CDR3 DNA: TGCGCCAGCAGCATTAACGAGGGGGGTCGCACTGAAGCTTTCTTT
CDR3 protein: CASSINEGGRTEAFF

J gene: TRBJ1-5
V gene: TRBV6-2/TRBV6-3
D gene: NA
clone size: NA
CDR3 DNA: TGTGCCAGCAGTAAGGGTCGGGAGGGCAATCAGCCCCAGCATTTT
CDR3 protein: CASSKGREGNQPQHF

J gene: TRBJ1-1
V gene: TRBV5-4
D gene: NA
clone size: NA
CDR3 DNA: TGTGCCAGCAGCTTGTCCAACAGAAACACTGAAGCTTTCTTT
CDR3 protein: CASSLSNRNTEAFF

J gene: TRBJ1-1
V gene: TRBV6-5
D gene: TRBD1
clone size: NA
CDR3 DNA: TGTGCCAGCAGTTACCGGACAGGGGGCTGGACTGAAGCTTTCTTT
CDR3 protein: CASSYRTGGWTEAFF

J gene: TRBJ1-2
V gene: TRBV5-4
D gene: TRBD1
clone size: NA
CDR3 DNA: TGTGCCAGCAGCTTGGAGACAGGGGGTGCCTATGGCTACACCTTC
CDR3 protein: CASSLETGGAYGYTF

J gene: TRBJ1-1
V gene: TRBV6-2/TRBV6-3
D gene: NA
clone size: NA
CDR3 DNA: TGTGCCAGCAGTTCACTGACAGGGAACACTGAAGCTTTCTTT
CDR3 protein: CASSSLTGNTEAFF

J gene: TRBJ1-2
V gene: TRBV19
D gene: TRBD1
clone size: NA
CDR3 DNA: TGTGCCAGTAGTGCCCCAGGGGGCCTAAACTATGGCTACACCTTC
CDR3 protein: CASSAPGGLNYGYTF

J gene: TRBJ1-4
V gene: TRBV7-2
D gene: NA
clone size: NA
CDR3 DNA: TGTGCCAGCAGCCCTTGGGGGGCGGCTTTCGAAAAACTGTTTTTT
CDR3 protein: CASSPWGAAFEKLFF

J gene: TRBJ1-4
V gene: TRBV18
D gene: NA
clone size: NA
CDR3 DNA: TGTGCCAGCTCACAGGGATCGACGGGGGGAAAACTGTTTTTT
CDR3 protein: CASSQGSTGGKLFF

J gene: TRBJ1-5
V gene: TRBV5-5
D gene: NA
clone size: NA
CDR3 DNA: TGTGCCAGCAGCTCAGAGTGGTTTAGCAATCAGCCCCAGCATTTT
CDR3 protein: CASSSEWFSNQPQHF